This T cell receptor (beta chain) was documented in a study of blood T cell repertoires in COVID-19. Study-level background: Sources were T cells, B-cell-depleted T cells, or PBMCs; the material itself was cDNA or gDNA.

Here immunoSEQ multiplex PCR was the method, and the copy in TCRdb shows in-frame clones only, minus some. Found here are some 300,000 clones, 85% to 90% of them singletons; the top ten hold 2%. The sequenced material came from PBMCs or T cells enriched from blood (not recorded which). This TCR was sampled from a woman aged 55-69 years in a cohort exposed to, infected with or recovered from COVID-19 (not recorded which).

CDR3 sequence reads: CASSRFGQLSTGELFF. The CDR3 DNA follows: TGTGCCAGCAGCCGATTCGGACAGCTATCCACCGGGGAGCTGTTTTTT. The J gene is TRBJ2-2, the V gene TRBV11-2; D is perhaps TRBD1 (6 bases). Germline values: CDR1 SGHAT, CDR2 FQNNGV. Trimming stripped 5 bases from V and 4 bases from J, with 17 bases between. CDR3 size: 16 residues.